The TCR beta chain under discussion was sequenced for a study of cytomegalovirus exposure and HLA in healthy donors. Whole-study findings and limits: Researchers reportedly found TCR beta sequences accurately predicted most subjects' HLA-A and HLA-B alleles. Analysis was carried out at a later point, and it linked a missense DCLRE1C variant to TCR beta V- and J-gene trimming. The investigators catalogued some 160 TCR beta chains as cytomegalovirus-associated.

Use of 60 Vbeta and 13 Jbeta primers characterized the PCR. Assay: immunoSEQ multiplex PCR; the TCRdb copy retains only in-frame clones and omits some. Of 150,000 to 200,000 clones listed, just under 80% are singletons. The trim removed 0 bases at V and 6 bases at J, leaving 8 bases unmatched. CDR3 length: 15 amino acids. The germline V gene encodes CDR1 ENHRY and CDR2 SYGVKD. About this clone: No antigen is known for it.

This TCR came from a woman aged 25 to 39 in good health and CMV-seropositive. The specimen was PBMCs. The gene calls are TRBV10-3 and TRBJ2-7; 7 bases are a match to TRBD1. The CDR3 is CAISESWGQLGEQYF. CDR3 nucleotide sequence: TGTGCCATCAGTGAGTCTTGGGGACAGCTCGGCGAGCAGTACTTC.